The rows below give T cell receptor beta chains drawn from one sample of a study of blood T cell repertoires in COVID-19. Only in-frame clones appear in the TCRdb table, and some are missing; sequencing was by immunoSEQ multiplex PCR. The sample comprises around 130,000 clones, about 82% of which are singletons, and roughly 17% rests with the top ten. Specimen: peripheral blood. The receptors shown here come from a man in his 60s with active or convalescent COVID-19. Each CDR3 is given with its conserved first and last residue. The D gene is left open where the match is weak. A clone size is listed for some rows: how often the clone was seen (once, few, many), or a class if it is expanded.

size	V	D	J	CDR3	DNA
-	TRBV18	TRBD1	TRBJ2-4	CASSRRRTGENIQYF	TGTGCCAGCTCACGACGTCGGACAGGGGAAAACATTCAGTACTTC
-	TRBV9	-	TRBJ2-3	CASSVGGGADTQYF	TGTGCCAGCAGCGTAGGTGGAGGGGCAGATACGCAGTATTTT
-	TRBV7-7	TRBD1	TRBJ1-1	CASSLYSGTENTEAFF	TGTGCCAGCAGCTTATACTCCGGGACAGAGAACACTGAAGCTTTCTTT
-	TRBV4-1	TRBD2	TRBJ2-1	CASSFGTSGTSYNEQFF	TGCGCCAGCAGCTTCGGGACTAGCGGGACCTCCTACAATGAGCAGTTCTTC
few	TRBV14	-	TRBJ2-1	CASSHATGGVYNEQFF	TGTGCCAGCAGCCACGCTACAGGGGGGGTCTACAATGAGCAGTTCTTC
few	TRBV10-3	TRBD2	TRBJ2-1	CAISAPGLAGYNEQFF	TGTGCCATCAGTGCCCCTGGGCTAGCGGGATACAATGAGCAGTTCTTC
-	TRBV28	-	TRBJ2-4	CASSSRQVLAKNIQYF	TGTGCCAGCAGTTCCCGACAGGTGCTAGCCAAAAACATTCAGTACTTC
-	TRBV19	TRBD1	TRBJ2-2	CASSRDRDTGELFF	TGTGCCAGTAGTCGGGACAGGGATACCGGGGAGCTGTTTTTT
-	TRBV6-1	-	TRBJ2-5	CASSELRQGPETQYF	TGTGCCAGCAGTGAACTTCGGCAGGGCCCCGAGACCCAGTACTTC
-	TRBV7-2	-	TRBJ2-3	CASSLGRQGFTDTQYF	TGTGCCAGCAGCTTAGGCCGCCAGGGCTTCACAGATACGCAGTATTTT
-	TRBV6-5	-	TRBJ1-3	CASRPGSGNTIYF	TGTGCCAGCAGACCAGGGTCTGGAAACACCATATATTTT
-	TRBV9	TRBD2	TRBJ2-7	CASSVAGGNEQYF	TGTGCCAGCAGCGTAGCGGGAGGGAACGAGCAGTACTTC
-	TRBV19	TRBD1	TRBJ1-2	CASSSYRQGHGYTF	TGTGCCAGTAGTTCTTATCGACAGGGGCATGGCTACACCTTC
-	TRBV18	TRBD2	TRBJ2-7	CASSPGLAGSGEQYF	TGTGCCAGCTCACCGGGGCTAGCGGGAAGCGGGGAGCAGTACTTC
-	TRBV30	TRBD1	TRBJ1-1	CACKDRLNTEAFF	TGTGCCTGTAAGGACAGGCTAAACACTGAAGCTTTCTTT
few	TRBV19	TRBD1	TRBJ2-3	CASTTTRQGSTDTQYF	TGTGCCAGTACCACCACCCGACAGGGTAGCACAGATACGCAGTATTTT
-	TRBV29-1	-	TRBJ2-7	CSVEDGQVSSYEQYF	TGCAGCGTTGAAGATGGGCAAGTGAGCTCCTACGAGCAGTACTTC
many	TRBV14	-	TRBJ1-2	CASSQGGPGYTF	TGTGCCAGCAGCCAAGGCGGGCCCGGCTACACCTTC
-	TRBV7-9	-	TRBJ2-5	CASSRAGAVETQYF	TGTGCCAGCAGCCGGGCGGGGGCCGTGGAGACCCAGTACTTC
-	TRBV27	-	TRBJ2-1	CASSSGTYTYNEQFF	TGTGCCAGCAGTTCCGGGACATATACCTACAATGAGCAGTTCTTC
-	TRBV7-3	-	TRBJ2-5	CASSSSGSIETQYF	TGTGCCAGCAGCTCCTCGGGGTCGATAGAGACCCAGTACTTC
few	TRBV3-1/TRBV3-2	-	TRBJ1-5	CASSPPVYPNQPQHF	TGTGCCAGCAGCCCCCCAGTGTACCCTAATCAGCCCCAGCATTTT
-	TRBV7-2	TRBD1	TRBJ1-4	CASSLHRGNEKLFF	TGTGCCAGCAGCTTGCACAGGGGGAATGAAAAACTGTTTTTT
few	TRBV3-1/TRBV3-2	-	TRBJ2-6	CASSQERAGANVLTF	TGTGCCAGCAGCCAAGAGCGGGCTGGGGCCAACGTCCTGACTTTC
-	TRBV5-1	TRBD1	TRBJ1-2	CASSPGQASYGYTF	TGCGCCAGCAGCCCGGGACAGGCCAGCTATGGCTACACCTTC
-	TRBV5-5	TRBD1	TRBJ1-5	CASSPRDRVLWQPQHF	TGTGCCAGCAGCCCCCGGGACAGGGTGTTGTGGCAGCCCCAGCATTTT
few	TRBV29-1	TRBD1	TRBJ2-1	CSAATGGARVGQFF	TGCAGCGCCGCGACAGGGGGGGCCAGAGTAGGGCAGTTCTTC
-	TRBV4-2	TRBD2	TRBJ2-5	CASNQDRGGRDQETQYF	TGTGCCAGCAACCAAGATCGAGGCGGGAGAGACCAAGAGACCCAGTACTTC
-	TRBV19	TRBD2	TRBJ2-7	CASSRGGSYEQYF	TGTGCCAGTAGTAGGGGGGGCTCCTACGAGCAGTACTTC
-	TRBV11-2	-	TRBJ2-5	CASSPGNRDEETQYF	TGTGCCAGCAGCCCAGGGAACAGAGATGAAGAGACCCAGTACTTC
-	TRBV6-1	TRBD2	TRBJ2-2	CASSALLAGVGGELFF	TGTGCCAGCAGTGCCTTACTAGCGGGAGTTGGGGGGGAGCTGTTTTTT
-	TRBV25-1	-	TRBJ2-6	CASSENSNSGANVLTF	TGTGCCAGCAGTGAAAACAGTAACTCTGGGGCCAACGTCCTGACTTTC
-	TRBV19	TRBD2	TRBJ2-1	CASSILAGAQYNEQFF	TGTGCCAGTAGTATTCTGGCGGGAGCCCAGTACAATGAGCAGTTCTTC
-	TRBV28	TRBD1	TRBJ1-3	CASSPPMGQGSPNTIYF	TGTGCCAGCAGTCCTCCCATGGGACAGGGCTCTCCTAACACCATATATTTT
-	TRBV7-9	TRBD1	TRBJ2-2	CASSSLGQGAPGELFF	TGTGCCAGCAGCTCCTTGGGACAGGGGGCGCCCGGGGAGCTGTTTTTT
-	TRBV28	TRBD2	TRBJ2-7	CASSFGLAGYEQYF	TGTGCCAGCAGTTTCGGACTAGCGGGCTACGAGCAGTACTTC
-	TRBV5-4	-	TRBJ2-2	CASSSSGVRNGELFF	TGTGCCAGCAGCTCCTCAGGGGTTCGGAACGGGGAGCTGTTTTTT
-	TRBV7-9	-	TRBJ1-4	CASSYVRGEGEKLFF	TGTGCCAGCAGCTATGTCAGGGGAGAGGGCGAAAAACTGTTTTTT
-	TRBV7-2	TRBD2	TRBJ2-1	CASSARGLAGVYEQFF	TGTGCCAGCAGCGCCCGAGGGCTAGCGGGAGTTTATGAGCAGTTCTTC
-	TRBV7-2	-	TRBJ2-3	CASSLGPLTDTQYF	TGTGCCAGCAGCTTAGGGCCTTTGACAGATACGCAGTATTTT
-	TRBV9	-	TRBJ2-1	CASSVASNEQFF	TGTGCCAGCAGCGTAGCGTCCAATGAGCAGTTCTTC
-	TRBV11-1	-	TRBJ2-7	CASSPSLSYEQYF	TGTGCCAGCAGCCCAAGCTTGTCCTACGAGCAGTACTTC
-	TRBV7-6	TRBD2	TRBJ2-2	CASSYSGTSGTGELFF	TGTGCCAGCAGCTACTCCGGGACTAGCGGCACCGGGGAGCTGTTTTTT
-	TRBV7-2	-	TRBJ2-7	CASSLVASLPHEQYF	TGTGCCAGCAGCTTAGTGGCTAGTCTACCGCACGAGCAGTACTTC
once	TRBV3-1/TRBV3-2	-	TRBJ2-5	CASSQRISQETQYF	TGTGCCAGCAGCCAGCGTATTAGCCAAGAGACCCAGTACTTC
-	TRBV6-1	-	TRBJ2-4	CASSAAGVAKNIQYF	TGTGCCAGCAGTGCAGCAGGGGTAGCCAAAAACATTCAGTACTTC
-	TRBV19	TRBD2	TRBJ2-7	CASSIGRLAGDHEQYF	TGTGCCAGTAGTATAGGGCGACTAGCGGGAGATCACGAGCAGTACTTC
-	TRBV27	TRBD1	TRBJ1-6	CASSLGQRNSPLHF	TGTGCCAGCAGTTTGGGACAGAGAAATTCACCCCTCCACTTT
few	TRBV11-2	-	TRBJ1-2	CASSLEGSGYTF	TGTGCCAGCAGCTTAGAAGGGAGCGGCTACACCTTC
-	TRBV5-1	-	TRBJ2-5	CASNKGSQETQYF	TGCGCCAGCAACAAGGGGTCCCAAGAGACCCAGTACTTC
-	TRBV5-1	TRBD2	TRBJ2-3	CASSLTGLAGGLGTDTQYF	TGCGCCAGCAGCTTGACGGGACTAGCGGGAGGATTGGGCACAGATACGCAGTATTTT
once	TRBV18	TRBD2	TRBJ2-7	CASSPGGNSYEQYF	TGTGCCAGCTCACCGGGGGGGAACTCCTACGAGCAGTACTTC
once	TRBV5-1	TRBD2	TRBJ2-7	CASSRGRSGISDEQYF	TGCGCCAGCAGCCGGGGGCGTAGCGGGATCTCGGACGAGCAGTACTTC
-	TRBV10-3	TRBD2	TRBJ2-3	CAISDRGRESSADTQYF	TGTGCCATCAGTGACCGCGGGCGGGAGAGTTCCGCAGATACGCAGTATTTT